The 25 T cell receptor beta chains reported below all come from one sample, sequenced in a study of shared clonotypes between healthy human individuals. Assay: immunoSEQ multiplex PCR; the TCRdb copy retains only in-frame clones and omits some. The sample has about 660,000 clones, roughly 70% seen once. What was sequenced was memory CD4+ T cells sorted from blood. The sample's subset: CD45RA-negative fraction. The receptors shown here come from a young woman in good health.

V and J are TRBV9 and TRBJ2-7; D is uncertain. In germline, CDR1 is SGDLS, CDR2 YYNGEE. Trimming stripped 0 bases from V and 3 bases from J, with 7 bases between. The CDR3 sequence is 13 residues long. CDR3 in DNA: TGTGCCAGCAGCGTAGCTTTCGGCTACGAGCAGTACTTC. Translated, it gives CASSVAFGYEQYF.

Regarding this clone: Other DNA variants within this sample encode the same CDR3. This chain joins TRBV29-1 and TRBJ1-1; 7 positions match TRBD1. This CDR3 is 12 amino acids long. The V and J ends lost 4 bases and 4 bases, in that order; junction bases with no gene match: 3. CDR1 is SQVTM, CDR2 ANQGSEA, per germline. For the CDR3, the DNA is TGCAGCGTTGGGGACAGAGGCACTGAAGCTTTCTTT. It codes for CSVGDRGTEAFF.

This clone was seen more than once but under ten times. The chain carries TRBV5-1 and TRBJ2-1; D might be TRBD1 or TRBD2, each matching 5 bases. Germline loops: CDR1 SGHRS, CDR2 YFSETQ. V was cut by 4 bases and J by 4 bases, with 15 bases left in between. This CDR3 is built from 15 residues. The CDR3 DNA reads TGCGCCAGCAGCCTATTACCGGGACGGTACAATGAGCAGTTCTTC. It translates to CASSLLPGRYNEQFF.

This clone was detected only a few times. The chain employs TRBV5-4 and TRBJ2-7; the D is unclear. V lost 1 base to trimming and J lost 0 bases, with 11 bases between them. Germline lookup yields CDR1 SGHNT and CDR2 YYREEE (reference sequence). There are 15 residues in the CDR3. CDR3 sequence: CASSLPGIYSYEQYF. The CDR3 DNA reads TGTGCCAGCAGCTTGCCAGGTATTTACTCCTACGAGCAGTACTTC.

The chain carries TRBV10-3 and TRBJ2-5, with D perhaps being TRBD1 or TRBD2 (5 bases each). The length of the CDR3 is 15 residues. V gave up 2 bases and J gave up 3 bases, with 13 bases separating them. CDR1 and CDR2 from the germline V gene are ENHRY and SYGVKD. The CDR3 protein is CAISERDARKETQYF. The CDR3 coding sequence is TGTGCCATCAGTGAGCGGGACGCTAGGAAAGAGACCCAGTACTTC.

This clone was counted a single time. This sequence joins TRBV7-3 and TRBJ2-2; D gene uncertain. The CDR3 contains 13 residues. Deletions cut 1 base from V and 6 bases from J, with 6 bases between. Germline V CDR1 and CDR2: SGHTA, FQGTGA. The DNA for the CDR3 is TGTGCCAGCAGCTTAATAAACCCCGGGGAGCTGTTTTTT. Translating gives CASSLINPGELFF.

In regard to this clone: At the DNA level, this CDR3 is encoded by other sequences in the same sample as well. The chain couples TRBV20-1 to TRBJ1-1; D not resolved. V was clipped by 6 bases and J by 1 base, with 6 bases between them. The CDR3 has 11 residues. Germline lookup yields CDR1 DFQATT and CDR2 SNEGSKA (reference sequence). The CDR3, as DNA: TGCAGTGCCCCGGAGAACACTGAAGCTTTCTTT. This codes for CSAPENTEAFF.

The V gene is TRBV7-9, the J gene TRBJ2-5; 9 nucleotides align to TRBD1. V lost 7 bases to trimming and J lost 5 bases; unmatched junction nucleotides: 8. CDR1 is SEHNR and CDR2 is FQNEAQ in the germline V gene (reference sequence). This CDR3 comprises 14 residues. The CDR3 region is CASTRDRVVETQYF. For the CDR3, the DNA is TGTGCCAGCACCCGGGACAGGGTGGTGGAGACCCAGTACTTC.

This clone was observed a single time. V gene TRBV7-2 combines with J gene TRBJ2-7; 7 nucleotides match TRBD2. J was trimmed by 0 bases and V by 2 bases; bases with no gene match: 4. The CDR3 extends over 15 amino acids. The V gene's germline CDR1 is SGHTA and CDR2 FQGNSA. The CDR3 here is CASSLYLAVSYEQYF. Here the CDR3 DNA reads TGTGCCAGCAGCTTATATCTAGCGGTCTCCTACGAGCAGTACTTC.

This clone came up once. The chain joins TRBV18 to TRBJ2-7, with D perhaps matching TRBD1 or TRBD2 (5 bases each). This CDR3 comprises 13 residues. V lost 3 bases to trimming and J lost 5 bases, with 11 bases between them. Germline V CDR1 and CDR2: KGHSH, LQKENI. As DNA, the CDR3 is TGTGCCAGCTCACCGGTCAGGGAGCACGAGCAGTACTTC. This gives the protein CASSPVREHEQYF.

The V gene is TRBV4-1, the J gene TRBJ2-2; D gene unclear. Trimming took off 5 bases at V and 4 bases at J, with 14 bases between the two ends. Germline CDR1 MGHRA, CDR2 YSYEKL. CDR3 length equals 15 residues. CDR3 DNA: TGCGCCAGCAGCGCACATGCATCGGTCACCGGGGAGCTGTTTTTT. Translation: CASSAHASVTGELFF.

This rearrangement joins TRBV6-5 to TRBJ2-3; 8 nucleotides agree with TRBD1. Germline values: CDR1 MNHEY, CDR2 SVGAGI. V lost 1 base, J lost 4 bases, and 1 base stayed unmatched. The CDR3 is made up of 14 amino acids. The CDR3 bases are TGTGCCAGCAGTTACTTGACAGGGGCAGATACGCAGTATTTT. Its translation: CASSYLTGADTQYF.

The chain links TRBV11-2 to TRBJ1-1, with D possibly matching TRBD1 (6 bases). Trimming shortened V by 0 bases and J by 1 base, and 9 bases separated the two germline ends. This CDR3 comprises 15 residues. In germline, CDR1 is SGHAT, CDR2 FQNNGV. CDR3: CASSLDQGRNTEAFF. The CDR3 DNA sequence: TGTGCCAGCAGCTTAGATCAGGGGCGGAACACTGAAGCTTTCTTT.

The count of this clone is one. The junction departs from germline at one end; a sequencing error may be responsible. CDR3 sequence (DNA): TGTGCCAGCAGTTACACCCGGACAGGGGGCTACGAGCAGTACTTC. Translation: CASSYTRTGGYEQYF. This chain links TRBV10-3 with TRBJ2-7; 10 bases map to TRBD1. CDR1 and CDR2 from the germline V gene are ENHRY and SYGVKD. The CDR3 loop spans 15 amino acids.

J is TRBJ2-7 and V is TRBV6-1; D might be TRBD1 (6 bases). The ends were cut back, 10 bases at V and 3 bases at J, with 13 bases in the middle. The CDR3 runs to 12 residues. Germline V gene data show CDR1 as MNHNS and CDR2 as SASEGT. CDR3 in DNA: TGTGCCACCTCCAGGGGAGTCTACGAGCAGTACTTC. Translation gives CATSRGVYEQYF.

The chain uses TRBV29-1 and TRBJ1-1; D unclear. CDR3 size: 13 residues. Trimming stripped 8 bases from V and 0 bases from J, with 13 bases between. Germline CDR1 SQVTM, CDR2 ANQGSEA. The chain's CDR3 is CSFKGQMNTEAFF. CDR3 DNA sequence: TGCAGCTTCAAAGGGCAGATGAACACTGAAGCTTTCTTT.

This chain joins TRBV7-9 and TRBJ2-7; TRBD2 aligns across 10 bases. The junction had 15 bases not matched to a gene; V was cut back by 5 bases and J by 8 bases. This CDR3 comprises 16 residues. The germline gives CDR1 SEHNR, CDR2 FQNEAQ (reference sequence). The CDR3 DNA sequence: TGTGCCAGCAGCGGAAGTAGCGGGAGGCCGCTTTTGAAGCAGTACTTC. The encoded protein is CASSGSSGRPLLKQYF.

The chain has TRBV28 and TRBJ1-2; D is perhaps TRBD1 (5 bases). The V gene lost 3 bases and the J gene lost 8 bases, with 10 bases spanning the gap. The germline gives CDR1 MDHEN, CDR2 SYDVKM. The CDR3 runs 12 residues. The CDR3 nucleotides are TGTGCCAGCAGTTTTAGCAGGGACGGCTACACCTTC. Translating gives CASSFSRDGYTF.

There are a few counts of this clone. This chain joins TRBV19 and TRBJ2-3; 8 nucleotides align to TRBD1. Germline V gene sequence: CDR1 LNHDA, CDR2 SQIVND (reference sequence). The CDR3 is 13 residues long. The V segment lost 10 bases and the J segment 0 bases; nucleotides outside the gene matches: 3. For the CDR3, the DNA is TGTGCCACGAGACAGGGGAGCACAGATACGCAGTATTTT. It specifies CATRQGSTDTQYF.

This clone was detected many times. The chain uses TRBV7-9 and TRBJ2-3, with 7 bases fitting TRBD1. V shed 4 bases and J 1 base; nucleotides not matched to a gene: 14. Germline lookup yields CDR1 SEHNR and CDR2 FQNEAQ (reference sequence). The CDR3 is 18 amino acids. Here the CDR3 DNA reads TGTGCCAGCAGCTCCACCTACTTGACAGGGAAAGGCACAGATACGCAGTATTTT. Protein product: CASSSTYLTGKGTDTQYF.

V and J are TRBV6-5 and TRBJ2-3, with 8 bases matching TRBD1. V gave up 6 bases and J gave up 4 bases; unmatched junction bases: 0. CDR1 is MNHEY, CDR2 SVGAGI, per germline. This CDR3 contains 12 residues. The CDR3 DNA reads as TGTGCCAGCAGGACAGGGGCAGATACGCAGTATTTT. Translation gives CASRTGADTQYF.

The rearrangement uses TRBV4-1 and TRBJ2-1; 7 positions agree with TRBD1. This CDR3 contains 17 residues. The germline CDR1 and CDR2 sequences are MGHRA and YSYEKL. The V segment lost 4 bases and the J segment 2 bases; nucleotides outside the gene matches: 11. This CDR3 reads CASSRQGTAVAYNEQFF. In DNA form, the CDR3 reads TGCGCCAGCAGCCGCCAGGGGACAGCCGTCGCCTACAATGAGCAGTTCTTC.

This rearrangement joins TRBV9 to TRBJ2-1; TRBD2 aligns across 15 bases. V was clipped by 4 bases and J by 7 bases; unmatched bases: 6. Per the germline V gene, CDR1 is SGDLS and CDR2 is YYNGEE. The CDR3 consists of 16 residues. CDR3: CASSTRTSGRVNEQFF. CDR3 DNA: TGTGCCAGCAGCACCCGGACTAGCGGGAGGGTGAATGAGCAGTTCTTC.

The V call is TRBV4-1, the J call TRBJ1-1, with D possibly TRBD1 on 5 matching bases. In germline, CDR1 is MGHRA, CDR2 YSYEKL. The CDR3 contains 18 residues. V was shortened by 1 base and J by 1 base, with 19 bases between the two germline ends. This CDR3 is CASSQGRVQGKANTEAFF. The DNA of the CDR3 is TGCGCCAGCAGCCAAGGAAGGGTGCAGGGAAAAGCGAACACTGAAGCTTTCTTT.

This chain uses TRBV30 with TRBJ2-2; 9 nucleotides align to TRBD1. The V gene end was trimmed by 3 bases and the J gene end by 6 bases; junction bases not matched to a gene: 11. CDR3 length: 16 residues. CDR1 is GTSNPN and CDR2 is SVGIG in the germline V gene (reference sequence). This CDR3 is CAWRGGTGSYPGELFF. The DNA for the CDR3 is TGTGCCTGGAGGGGTGGGACAGGGTCCTATCCCGGGGAGCTGTTTTTT. Filled out from reference TRBV30 and TRBJ2-2, the complete variable domain reads SQTIHQWPATLVQPVGSPLSLECTVEGTSNPNLYWYRQAAGRGLQLLFYSVGIGQISSEVPQNLSASRPQDRQFILSSKKLLLSDSGFYLCAWRGGTGSYPGELFFGEGSRLTVL.